This TCR beta chain was sequenced during a study of technical replicates of blood from a few donors. Profiled with immunoSEQ multiplex PCR; TCRdb holds only in-frame clones, not every one. This table has around 70,000 clones, 90% to 95% appearing once. Germline V gives CDR1 SGHRS, CDR2 YFSETQ. The CDR3 is made up of 15 amino acids. Deletions cut 0 bases from V and 1 base from J, with 11 bases between. The clonotype originates from a human donor in good health. This rearrangement joins TRBV5-1 to TRBJ2-7, with a possible D match to TRBD2 (6 bases). Sequenced: T cells isolated from PBMCs. The CDR3 spells CASSLGTGESYEQYF. Here the CDR3 DNA reads TGCGCCAGCAGCTTGGGGACGGGAGAGTCCTACGAGCAGTACTTC.